This TCR beta chain was profiled in a study of radiation and T cells in renal cell carcinoma. General study results and limits: Top tumor clonotypes rose in blood 2 weeks post-radiation, then contracted. Pretreatment tumor biopsies were lacking, so baseline clonotypes are unknown.

This clone was observed a few times. Its antigen is unidentified. Profiling relied on immunoSEQ multiplex PCR, and the TCRdb table lists in-frame clones only, not all of them. The repertoire holds about 78,000 clones, about 88% seen once, with roughly 5.4% in the top ten. The sample's time point: blood 4 weeks post-SBRT, at nephrectomy. Treatment described: 15 Gy SBRT to primary tumor, nephrectomy 4 weeks later. Germline lookup yields CDR1 LGHNA and CDR2 YNFKEQ. The CDR3 length is 16 residues. The V and J ends lost 1 base and 4 bases respectively, with 16 bases between them. This sequence joins TRBV4-2 and TRBJ1-1; D ambiguous. The source of this sequence is an older woman with renal cell carcinoma. The sample consisted of blood, taken from a patient whose treatment included radiotherapy and nephrectomy. DNA of the CDR3: TGTGCCAGCAGCCAAGCGGCGTTGGGTTATGGCACTGAAGCTTTCTTT. Translated, it gives CASSQAALGYGTEAFF.